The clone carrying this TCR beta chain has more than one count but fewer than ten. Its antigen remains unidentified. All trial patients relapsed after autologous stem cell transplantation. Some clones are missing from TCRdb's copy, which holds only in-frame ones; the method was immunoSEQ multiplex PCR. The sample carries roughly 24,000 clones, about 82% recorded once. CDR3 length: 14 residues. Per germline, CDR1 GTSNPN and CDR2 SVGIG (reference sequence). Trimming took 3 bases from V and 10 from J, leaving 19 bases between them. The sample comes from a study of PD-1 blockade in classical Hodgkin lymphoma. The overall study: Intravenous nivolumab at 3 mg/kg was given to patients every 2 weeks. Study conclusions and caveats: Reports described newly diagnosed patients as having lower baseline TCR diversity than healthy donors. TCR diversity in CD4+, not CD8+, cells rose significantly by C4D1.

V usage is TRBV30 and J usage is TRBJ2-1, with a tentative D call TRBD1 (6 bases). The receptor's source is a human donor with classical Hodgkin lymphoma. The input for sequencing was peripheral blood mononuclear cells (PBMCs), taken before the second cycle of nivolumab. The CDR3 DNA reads TGTGCCTGGAGAAGGATGGCGGCGCAGGGGGAGCAGTTCTTC. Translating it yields CAWRRMAAQGEQFF.